This entry concerns a single TCR beta chain. The table came from immunoSEQ multiplex PCR; TCRdb's copy has only in-frame clones and leaves some out. The sample carries hundreds of thousands of clones, 70% to 75% recorded once. This sample was included in a study of shared clonotypes between healthy human individuals. The germline V and J ends were trimmed by 8 bases and 6 bases, with 23 bases remaining between them. Germline-derived CDR1 and CDR2 are WSHSY and SAAADI. There are 16 residues in the CDR3. The sequence came from a man aged 30 to 45 in good health. Source material: memory CD4+ T cells sorted from blood. This sample's subset: CD45RA-negative fraction. This chain uses TRBV10-2 with TRBJ2-1, with D perhaps matching TRBD2 (5 bases). The CDR3 coding sequence is TGCGCCAGCTCTCCATCCGGGATGTTCCCCCTCAATGAGCAGTTCTTC. Its translation is CASSPSGMFPLNEQFF.